These 9 T cell receptor beta chains were sequenced from one sample in a study of graft-versus-host responses after intestinal transplantation. Here immunoSEQ multiplex PCR was the method, and the copy in TCRdb shows in-frame clones only, minus some. Of some 10,000 clones listed, roughly 27% are singletons. The specimen comprised alloreactive CD4+ T cells from a mixed lymphocyte reaction culture, sampled before intestinal transplant. Described subset: CFSE-low proliferating T cells sorted from approximately 6-day pre-transplant mixed lymphocyte reaction (GvH or HvG direction). These receptors all come from a human patient who received an intestinal transplant.

This clone was counted between two and nine times. The rearrangement links TRBV29-1 to TRBJ2-7; 10 bases agree with TRBD1. The germline V gene encodes CDR1 SQVTM and CDR2 ANQGSEA. The CDR3 extends over 16 amino acids. V lost 1 base to trimming and J lost 5 bases; unmatched junction nucleotides: 11. This chain's CDR3 is CSVEGHTGTGDHEQYF. The CDR3 DNA follows: TGCAGCGTTGAAGGACATACCGGGACAGGGGACCACGAGCAGTACTTC.

The rearrangement links TRBV9 to TRBJ2-1; no reliable D call. Between the trimmed V and J ends, which lost 1 base and 0 bases, there was a span of 17 bases. Germline-derived CDR1 and CDR2 are SGDLS and YYNGEE. The CDR3 runs to 18 residues. As DNA, the CDR3 is TGTGCCAGCAGCGTATATCCGACTGGGATGAGCTCCTACAATGAGCAGTTCTTC. Translation: CASSVYPTGMSSYNEQFF.

This clone has a handful of counts. The chain couples TRBV4-1 to TRBJ2-7, with D perhaps matching TRBD2 (6 bases). V lost 1 base and J 4 bases, leaving 11 bases between the germline ends. Germline V gene lookup returns CDR1 MGHRA and CDR2 YSYEKL. The CDR3 is made up of 14 amino acids. This CDR3 reads CASSQVGGEYEQYF. DNA for the CDR3: TGCGCCAGCAGCCAAGTCGGCGGGGAGTACGAGCAGTACTTC.

This chain uses TRBV27 with TRBJ2-7, with 9 bases identical to TRBD2. The CDR3 sequence is 14 residues long. J was trimmed by 3 bases and V by 0 bases; bases with no gene match: 0. Germline V lookup: CDR1 MNHEY, CDR2 SMNVEV (reference sequence). Written as DNA, the CDR3 is TGTGCCAGCAGTTTATCAGCGGGAGGCTACGAGCAGTACTTC. As protein: CASSLSAGGYEQYF.

The chain couples TRBV30 to TRBJ2-3; D is ambiguous. This CDR3 has 10 amino acids. V lost 5 bases and J 4 bases, leaving 4 bases between the germline ends. Germline CDR1 GTSNPN, CDR2 SVGIG (reference sequence). This chain's CDR3 is CAWEADTQYF. CDR3 nucleotides: TGTGCCTGGGAGGCAGATACGCAGTATTTT.

This clone turned up a few times. J is TRBJ2-7 and V is TRBV6-1; no reliable D call. Germline V gives CDR1 MNHNS, CDR2 SASEGT. V was pared by 4 bases and J by 2 bases, with 6 bases between. The CDR3 totals 12 residues. Here the CDR3 reads CASSVEAYEQYF. The CDR3, as DNA: TGTGCCAGCAGTGTAGAGGCCTACGAGCAGTACTTC.

This clone was seen only a few times. This chain connects TRBV11-3 to TRBJ2-1, with D hard to call. Trimming cost V 5 bases and J 1 base, with 18 bases left between them. The CDR3 length is 17 residues. Germline-derived CDR1 and CDR2 are SGHNT and YENEEA. The CDR3 reads CASSQPLLKVSYNEQFF. The DNA of the CDR3 is TGTGCCAGCAGCCAGCCCTTGCTGAAGGTATCCTACAATGAGCAGTTCTTC.

CDR3 loop: CASSQAGGLGRWTEAFF. The CDR3 DNA reads as TGCGCCAGCAGCCAAGCCGGGGGGCTGGGGAGATGGACTGAAGCTTTCTTT. The chain links TRBV4-1 to TRBJ1-1, with a possible D match to TRBD1 (6 bases). The CDR3 is 17 residues long. CDR1 and CDR2 (germline): MGHRA, YSYEKL. Trimming took off 1 base at V and 5 bases at J, with 20 bases between the two ends.

This clone rates as medium-sized (0.01 to 0.1%). The chain couples TRBV19 to TRBJ1-5; D possibly corresponds to TRBD1 (6 bases). Germline V gene lookup returns CDR1 LNHDA and CDR2 SQIVND (reference sequence). CDR3 length: 14 amino acids. The germline V and J ends were trimmed by 7 bases and 4 bases, with 14 bases remaining between them. Here the CDR3 DNA reads TGTGCCAGTAATACCTACAGGGAAAATCAGCCCCAGCATTTT. It is translated as CASNTYRENQPQHF. Full variable domain (remainder filled in from reference TRBV19 and TRBJ1-5): DGGITQSPKYLFRKEGQNVTLSCEQNLNHDAMYWYRQDPGQGLRLIYYSQIVNDFQKGDIAEGYSVSREKKESFPLTVTSAQKNPTAFYLCASNTYRENQPQHFGDGTRLSIL.